Each of the 2 T cell receptor beta chains below was sequenced from the same sample in a study of blood T cell repertoires in COVID-19. The data were produced by immunoSEQ multiplex PCR, yet TCRdb's version contains in-frame clones alone and is incomplete. The sample contains roughly 500,000 clones, 88% of which appear only once. Sequenced input: PBMCs or T cells enriched from blood (not recorded which). Receptors were obtained from a woman aged 35 to 49 who had recovered from COVID-19.

The genes are TRBV27 and TRBJ2-1; D call uncertain. CDR1 MNHEY and CDR2 SMNVEV come from the germline V gene (reference sequence). The CDR3 contains 19 residues. With 5 bases removed from V and 7 bases from J, the gap between germline ends came to 30 bases. The CDR3 is CASSPTPFDTLFRWNEQFF. CDR3 sequence (DNA): TGTGCCAGCAGTCCAACCCCCTTCGACACCCTATTCCGCTGGAATGAGCAGTTCTTC.

The rearrangement links TRBV18 to TRBJ2-1, with 10 bases matching TRBD2. Germline CDR1 is KGHSH and CDR2 is LQKENI. V gave up 2 bases and J gave up 8 bases; unmatched junction bases: 6. CDR3 length equals 15 residues. In DNA form, the CDR3 reads TGTGCCAGCTCACCATCGGCTAGCGGGAGTGATGAGCAGTTCTTC. It codes for CASSPSASGSDEQFF.